This TCR beta chain was identified in a study of control samples from healthy donors and cancer patients. Germline values: CDR1 LGHDT, CDR2 YNNKEL (reference sequence). Trimming cost V 4 bases and J 0 bases, with 12 bases left between them. This CDR3 is built from 16 residues. The assay was immunoSEQ multiplex PCR, and TCRdb's table has in-frame clones only and misses some. The table has more than 140,000 clones, roughly 94% seen once. The chain links TRBV3-1 (or the pseudogene TRBV3-2) to TRBJ1-4; D is unresolved. Sequenced input: blood. This sequence was found in a man in his forties in good health. DNA for the CDR3: TGTGCCAGCAGCCGGAAATCATCTCCAACTAATGAAAAACTGTTTTTT. This gives the protein CASSRKSSPTNEKLFF.